The subject of this entry is one T cell receptor beta chain. TCRdb reprocessed the RACE reads via MiXCR and lists one record per CDR3 protein. The sample has approximately 71,000 distinct CDR3 sequences; around 10% are singletons. The data stem from a study of human T cells and chemical hapten exposure. Described time point: patch test 3, about 24 weeks after DPC sensitization. Treatment noted: therapeutic diphenylcyclopropenone sensitization with weekly scalp DPC. CDR3 length equals 14 residues. The germline V gene has CDR1 SGHRS and CDR2 YFSETQ. J lost 4 bases, V lost 2 bases, and 2 bases had no gene match.

This chain connects TRBV5-1 to TRBJ2-2; 7 bases fit TRBD1. This sequence originates from a woman in her fifties or sixties with alopecia areata. Some clones in this sample may be carry-over from other donors' samples. The sequencing used whole blood, collected in connection with sensitization to the hapten diphenylcyclopropenone (DPC). CDR3 sequence reads: CASSFDRATGELFF. The DNA of the CDR3 is TGCGCCAGCAGCTTTGACAGGGCCACCGGGGAGCTGTTTTTT.